The 5 T cell receptor beta chains listed next were all sequenced from one sample in a study of blood T cell repertoires in COVID-19. The method was immunoSEQ multiplex PCR; TCRdb's version includes in-frame clones alone and lacks a portion of them. The sample has around 93,000 clones, approximately 90% seen once. Material: peripheral blood. These receptors were obtained from a human donor in a cohort sampled during active COVID-19.

This chain links TRBV28 with TRBJ2-2; D is unclear. This CDR3 has 15 amino acids. CDR1 is MDHEN and CDR2 is SYDVKM in the germline V gene. V lost 6 bases and J 2 bases, leaving 13 bases between the germline ends. Written as DNA, the CDR3 is TGTGCCAGCAGCCTGATGCCTAGAAACACCGGGGAGCTGTTTTTT. Translation: CASSLMPRNTGELFF.

This chain connects TRBV12-3 or TRBV12-4 to TRBJ1-1; no reliable D call. This CDR3 is built from 13 residues. Trimming took 2 bases from V and 3 from J, leaving 7 bases between them. The CDR3 loop is CASSLSGYTEAFF. The CDR3 nucleotides are TGTGCCAGCAGTTTATCGGGGTACACTGAAGCTTTCTTT.

This clone was observed a handful of times. V gene TRBV16 combines with J gene TRBJ1-6; D gene uncertain. The germline V and J ends were trimmed by 5 bases and 7 bases, with 15 bases remaining between them. The CDR3 spans 15 residues. CDR1 and CDR2 from the germline V gene are KGHSY and FQNENV. The CDR3 loop is CASSDAGERNSPLHF. For the CDR3, the DNA is TGTGCCAGCAGCGATGCCGGCGAGAGGAATTCACCCCTCCACTTT.

The rearrangement joins TRBV19 to TRBJ1-1; D remains ambiguous. This CDR3 is built from 12 residues. Germline assignment: CDR1 LNHDA and CDR2 SQIVND (reference sequence). The germline V and J ends were trimmed by 7 bases and 6 bases, with 12 bases remaining between them. CDR3 amino acids: CASTTGVSEAFF. As DNA, the CDR3 is TGTGCCAGTACCACCGGGGTTTCTGAAGCTTTCTTT.

This clone was seen just once. V and J are TRBV27 and TRBJ2-1; 7 nucleotides line up with TRBD2. The CDR3 runs 14 residues. Germline V gene data show CDR1 as MNHEY and CDR2 as SMNVEV (reference sequence). J gave up 7 bases and V 6 bases, and 9 bases lay outside the gene matches. The CDR3 DNA reads as TGTGCCAGCAGAAAGCTTCGCGGGGGAAATGAGCAGTTCTTC. This gives the protein CASRKLRGGNEQFF.